These 3 T cell receptor beta chains were all obtained from the same sample, sequenced in a study of T cell responses to AZD1222 COVID-19 vaccine. Produced via immunoSEQ multiplex PCR; TCRdb's table is partial and in-frame only. This sample carries roughly 67,000 clones, 70% to 90% of them seen once, and the ten largest clones take approximately 30%. The material was peripheral blood, obtained 28 days after the second AZD1222 dose. These receptors were collected from an adult who received the AZD1222 COVID-19 vaccine.

V gene TRBV6-1 combines with J gene TRBJ2-7, with D unresolved. Trimming took 2 bases from V and 3 from J, leaving 17 bases between them. The CDR3 is 16 residues long. Germline values: CDR1 MNHNS, CDR2 SASEGT. CDR3 amino acids: CASSEYFSHNNYEQYF. The CDR3 region has the DNA TGTGCCAGCAGTGAATACTTTAGCCACAATAACTACGAGCAGTACTTC.

This chain joins TRBV28 and TRBJ1-2; 7 bases align to TRBD1. CDR1 and CDR2 (germline): MDHEN, SYDVKM. The CDR3 is 16 amino acids. The V and J ends lost 4 bases and 3 bases, in that order; junction bases with no gene match: 11. The CDR3 DNA reads as TGTGCCAGCAGTTCACACACCCCCCAGGGGGACTATGGCTACACCTTC. Residues: CASSSHTPQGDYGYTF.

This chain uses TRBV4-2 with TRBJ2-3; D uncertain. The CDR3 totals 13 residues. Germline-derived CDR1 and CDR2 are LGHNA and YNFKEQ. Trimming stripped 4 bases from V and 1 base from J, with 6 bases between. The CDR3 loop is CASSLQGTDTQYF. The DNA for the CDR3 is TGTGCCAGCAGCCTCCAGGGCACAGATACGCAGTATTTT.